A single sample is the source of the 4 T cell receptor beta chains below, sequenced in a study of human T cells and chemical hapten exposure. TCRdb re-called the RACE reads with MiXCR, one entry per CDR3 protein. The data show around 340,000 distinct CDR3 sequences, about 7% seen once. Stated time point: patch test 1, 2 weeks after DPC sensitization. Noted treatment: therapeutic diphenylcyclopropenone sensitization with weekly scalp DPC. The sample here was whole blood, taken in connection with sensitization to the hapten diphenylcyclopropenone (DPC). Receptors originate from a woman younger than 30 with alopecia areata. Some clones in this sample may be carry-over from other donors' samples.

The CDR3 spells CASSQDRHRGDTQYF. CDR3 coding DNA: TGTGCCAGCAGCCAAGATCGTCACCGAGGAGATACGCAGTATTTT. The chain combines TRBV3-1 with TRBJ2-3; D is undetermined. The CDR3 contains 15 residues. V dropped 0 bases and J dropped 5 bases, with 12 bases sitting between them. Per the germline V gene, CDR1 is LGHDT and CDR2 is YNNKEL (reference sequence).

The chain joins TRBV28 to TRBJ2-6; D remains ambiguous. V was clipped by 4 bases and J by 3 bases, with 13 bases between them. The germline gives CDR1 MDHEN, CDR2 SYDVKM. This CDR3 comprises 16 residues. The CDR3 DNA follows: TGTGCCAGCAGTTCCCCTGGCCTATATGGGGCCAACGTCCTGACTTTC. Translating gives CASSSPGLYGANVLTF.

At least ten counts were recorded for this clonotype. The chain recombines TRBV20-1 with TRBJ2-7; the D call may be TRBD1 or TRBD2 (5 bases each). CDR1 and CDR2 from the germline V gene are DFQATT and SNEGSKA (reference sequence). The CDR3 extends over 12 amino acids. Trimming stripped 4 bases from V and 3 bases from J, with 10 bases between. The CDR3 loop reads CSATGRNYEQYF. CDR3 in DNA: TGCAGTGCTACGGGACGGAACTACGAGCAGTACTTC.

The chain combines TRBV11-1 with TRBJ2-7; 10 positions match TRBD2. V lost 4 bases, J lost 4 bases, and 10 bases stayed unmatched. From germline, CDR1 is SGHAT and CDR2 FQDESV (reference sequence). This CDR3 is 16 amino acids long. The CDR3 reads CASSSYTSGTQYEQYF. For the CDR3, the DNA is TGTGCCAGCAGCTCTTACACTAGCGGGACACAGTACGAGCAGTACTTC.